These 29 T cell receptor beta chains originate from one sample sequenced in a study of T cells in Graves' hyperthyroidism and ophthalmopathy. Researchers amplified the TCR beta CDR3 regions from RNA transcripts. Researchers ran a first-round RT-PCR on the TCR CDR3 using the HTBI primer set. TCRdb reprocessed the multiplex PCR reads with MiXCR, giving one entry per CDR3 protein. The data contain hundreds of thousands of distinct CDR3 sequences, about 15% of them singletons. Sequencing used blood. The receptors shown here come from a woman between 45 and 65 years old with Graves' ophthalmopathy.

The sample holds many counts of this clonotype. The rearrangement links TRBV12-5 to TRBJ2-5, with TRBD2 matching 13 bases. The CDR3 spans 18 residues. In germline, CDR1 is LGHNT, CDR2 FRNRAP. Trimming at V came to 2 bases and at J to 5 bases, leaving 11 bases not matched to a gene. CDR3 coding DNA: TGTGCTAGTGGTTTGCTTCCGGGACTAGCGGGATCCTTTGAGACCCAGTACTTC. It codes for CASGLLPGLAGSFETQYF.

The genes are TRBV6-1 and TRBJ2-2; TRBD1 aligns across 8 bases. CDR3 length: 14 residues. J lost 4 bases, V lost 8 bases, and 6 bases had no gene match. CDR1 MNHNS and CDR2 SASEGT come from the germline V gene. This CDR3 reads CASGQGASTGELFF. CDR3 in DNA: TGTGCCAGCGGGCAGGGGGCCAGCACCGGGGAGCTGTTTTTT.

V gene TRBV20-1 combines with J gene TRBJ2-1, with 13 bases identical to TRBD2. The CDR3 totals 14 residues. The germline CDR1 and CDR2 sequences are DFQATT and SNEGSKA (reference sequence). With 3 bases clipped from V and 9 bases from J, the junction kept 5 bases outside the gene matches. The CDR3 DNA is TGCAGTGCTAGGGGACTAGCGGGAATTTTTGAGCAGTTCTTC. It yields the protein CSARGLAGIFEQFF.

Note on this clonotype: Sequence at one end of the junction differs from germline and may be a read error. The J gene is TRBJ2-4, the V gene TRBV4-3; perhaps TRBD1 as D (6 bases). Germline CDR1 is LGHNA and CDR2 is YSLEER. The CDR3 has 16 residues. The CDR3 nucleotides are TGCGCCAGCAGCCAATACACAGGGCTAGCCAAAAACATTCAGTGCTTC. Its protein product is CASSQYTGLAKNIQCF.

This clonotype appeared many times. The J gene is TRBJ2-3, the V gene TRBV7-9; tentatively, D is TRBD1 (6 bases). The germline CDR1 and CDR2 sequences are SEHNR and FQNEAQ (reference sequence). This CDR3 region has 15 residues. V was cut by 4 bases and J by 0 bases, with 11 bases left in between. The CDR3 spells CASSSWTASTDTQYF. In DNA, the CDR3 is TGTGCCAGCAGCTCCTGGACAGCAAGCACAGATACGCAGTATTTT.

The chain couples TRBV2 to TRBJ1-1; D may be TRBD1 (5 bases). The V gene lost 2 bases and the J gene lost 3 bases, with 10 bases spanning the gap. CDR3 length: 14 residues. CDR1 SNHLY and CDR2 FYNNEI come from the germline V gene. The CDR3 DNA reads TGTGCCAGCAGTGAAAACAGGTGGGACACTGAAGCTTTCTTT. It translates to CASSENRWDTEAFF.

The V call is TRBV12-3 or TRBV12-4, the J call TRBJ2-1; D is unclear. The CDR3 is 15 amino acids. Trimming pared 3 bases from V and 5 bases from J, leaving 14 bases between. CDR3 sequence reads: CASSFRYTRNNEQFF. CDR3 nucleotides: TGTGCCAGCAGTTTCCGATACACGAGGAACAATGAGCAGTTCTTC.

This clonotype was seen many times. The chain carries TRBV5-1 and TRBJ2-2, with D possibly matching TRBD1 (5 bases). This CDR3 comprises 16 residues. Trimming took off 1 base at V and 0 bases at J, with 10 bases between the two ends. Germline lookup yields CDR1 SGHRS and CDR2 YFSETQ. The DNA of the CDR3 is TGCGCCAGCAGCTTGACAGGCAAACCGAACACCGGGGAGCTGTTTTTT. It codes for CASSLTGKPNTGELFF.

There are many counts of this clonotype. The chain is built from TRBV28 and TRBJ1-2; possible D gene TRBD1, 5 bases. Germline V gives CDR1 MDHEN, CDR2 SYDVKM. The V end was cut by 6 bases, the J end by 7 bases, with 15 bases between. CDR3 length equals 13 residues. This chain's CDR3 is CASSPGGERGYTF. In DNA form, the CDR3 reads TGTGCCAGCAGCCCCGGGGGGGAACGTGGCTACACCTTC.

V gene TRBV20-1 combines with J gene TRBJ1-3; D ambiguous. The CDR3 spans 16 residues. Trimming took 2 bases from V and 7 from J, leaving 21 bases between them. Germline CDR1 reads DFQATT; CDR2 reads SNEGSKA (reference sequence). CDR3 sequence reads: CSARPPPATFRNTIYF. The CDR3 coding sequence is TGCAGTGCTAGACCGCCCCCCGCTACGTTTAGGAACACCATATATTTT.

This clonotype showed up just a few times. The chain couples TRBV9 to TRBJ2-2, with D maybe TRBD2 (6 bases). There are 17 residues in the CDR3. The ends were cut back, 0 bases at V and 4 bases at J, with 16 bases in the middle. Germline loops: CDR1 SGDLS, CDR2 YYNGEE. The CDR3, as DNA: TGTGCCAGCAGCGTAGCCGGGGCGGGATTGACCACCGGGGAGCTGTTTTTT. Translation gives CASSVAGAGLTTGELFF.

The genes are TRBV12-3 or TRBV12-4 and TRBJ2-1; 11 bases agree with TRBD2. The length of the CDR3 is 14 residues. Trimming cost V 5 bases and J 10 bases; bases outside gene matches: 7. For the CDR3, the DNA is TGTGCCAGCAGTGAACTAGCGGGAGTTCTCGAGCAGTTCTTC. As protein: CASSELAGVLEQFF.

Of note for this clonotype: An end of the junction differs from the germline gene, which may be a read error. This chain connects TRBV7-7 to TRBJ2-5; TRBD2 aligns across 11 bases. The CDR3 extends over 24 amino acids. Germline CDR1 is SSHAT and CDR2 is FNYEAQ (reference sequence). In nucleotides, the CDR3 is TGTGCTAGCAGCTTAGCGTTCCGTCAGGGTTCGGGTAGCGGGAGGGCTAAGACCCAAAGACCCCAGTACTTC. Protein sequence: CASSLAFRQGSGSGRAKTQRPQYF.

This clonotype was recorded at least ten times. V gene TRBV24-1 combines with J gene TRBJ2-7; D gene unclear. The CDR3 length is 14 residues. In germline, CDR1 is KGHDR, CDR2 SFDVKD. V was cut by 3 bases and J by 4 bases, with 12 bases left in between. The chain's CDR3 is CATSDGGRTYEQYF. CDR3 sequence (DNA): TGTGCCACCAGTGATGGTGGCAGAACTTACGAGCAGTACTTC.

This clonotype was seen repeatedly, ten times or more. The chain recombines TRBV2 with TRBJ2-5; 14 positions agree with TRBD2. CDR3 length: 17 residues. V dropped 6 bases and J dropped 2; count of bases not matched to a gene: 8. Germline V gene lookup returns CDR1 SNHLY and CDR2 FYNNEI. CDR3 nucleotide sequence: TGTGCCAGCAGGGCGGGACTAGCGGGAGATCTTCAAGAGACCCAGTACTTC. It encodes CASRAGLAGDLQETQYF.

This clonotype was picked up many times. The rearrangement joins TRBV18 to TRBJ2-1; TRBD1 matches at 8 bases. From germline, CDR1 is KGHSH and CDR2 LQKENI. V shed 3 bases, J shed 8 bases, and the junction held 3 bases outside the gene matches. The CDR3 is made up of 13 amino acids. This chain's CDR3 is CASSPDREDEQFF. The CDR3 DNA sequence: TGTGCCAGCTCACCGGACAGGGAGGATGAGCAGTTCTTC.

This clonotype occurred many times. The genes are TRBV3-1 and TRBJ2-7; TRBD1 or TRBD2 may be the D gene (5 bases each). Germline values: CDR1 LGHDT, CDR2 YNNKEL (reference sequence). V was shortened by 3 bases and J by 5 bases, with 14 bases between the two germline ends. This CDR3 contains 14 residues. The CDR3 region is CASSHRDGVHEQYF. CDR3 sequence (DNA): TGTGCCAGCAGCCACCGGGACGGGGTCCACGAGCAGTACTTC.

The V gene is TRBV29-1, the J gene TRBJ2-7; 7 positions agree with TRBD1. The CDR3 consists of 14 residues. The ends lost 7 bases at V and 5 bases at J; junction bases unmatched: 14. Per germline, CDR1 SQVTM and CDR2 ANQGSEA. CDR3 sequence (DNA): TGCAGCGCCAAACCACAAACAGGGGTCCACGAGCAGTACTTC. Its translation is CSAKPQTGVHEQYF.

The chain combines TRBV14 with TRBJ2-5, with a weak D call TRBD1 (5 bases). The V end lost 0 bases, the J end lost 5 bases, and 19 bases lay between the germline ends. From germline, CDR1 is SGHDN and CDR2 FVKESK. This CDR3 has 17 amino acids. The CDR3 sequence is CASSQDHDSPLGETQYF. The DNA of the CDR3 is TGTGCCAGCAGCCAAGATCACGACAGTCCCCTGGGCGAGACCCAGTACTTC.

This clonotype has a count of ten or more. This chain joins TRBV7-9 and TRBJ2-5; D perhaps matches TRBD2 (5 bases). The length of the CDR3 is 15 residues. The germline CDR1 and CDR2 sequences are SEHNR and FQNEAQ (reference sequence). Trimming left V 2 bases short and J 4 bases short, with 14 bases between. This CDR3 is CASSLQRGMVETQYF. The CDR3 nucleotides read TGTGCCAGCAGCTTACAACGGGGTATGGTAGAGACCCAGTACTTC.

This clonotype was detected only a few times. V and J are TRBV5-1 and TRBJ2-6; D uncertain. Germline V CDR1 and CDR2: SGHRS, YFSETQ. CDR3 length: 17 amino acids. Trimming took 0 bases from V and 0 from J, leaving 10 bases between them. As DNA, the CDR3 is TGCGCCAGCAGCTTGGGATTCCGCCACTCTGGGGCCAACGTCCTGACTTTC. Its protein is CASSLGFRHSGANVLTF.

This clonotype was counted at least ten times. The chain links TRBV7-9 to TRBJ2-7, with D possibly TRBD1 on 5 matching bases. V was trimmed by 1 base and J by 8 bases, leaving 15 bases between them. The germline V gene encodes CDR1 SEHNR and CDR2 FQNEAQ (reference sequence). The CDR3 covers 14 residues. The CDR3 is CASSLGRESRQQYF. As DNA, the CDR3 is TGTGCCAGCAGCTTAGGCAGGGAATCTCGCCAGCAGTACTTC.

This clonotype has more than one count but fewer than ten. This CDR3 is CAIGQGSNEQFF. CDR3 nucleotide sequence: TGTGCCATCGGACAGGGGTCCAATGAGCAGTTCTTC. This chain connects TRBV19 to TRBJ2-1; 9 bases line up with TRBD1. The ends lost 10 bases at V and 6 bases at J; junction bases unmatched: 4. The CDR3 has 12 residues. The V gene's germline CDR1 is LNHDA and CDR2 SQIVND (reference sequence).

The chain carries TRBV7-2 and TRBJ2-5, with 11 bases that match TRBD2. V gave up 5 bases and J gave up 1 base; unmatched junction bases: 9. This CDR3 spans 17 amino acids. CDR1 and CDR2 (germline): SGHTA, FQGNSA. The CDR3 here is CASSLRTSGLIQETQYF. The CDR3 DNA reads as TGTGCCAGCAGCCTACGGACTAGCGGGTTAATCCAAGAGACCCAGTACTTC.

This clonotype was seen repeatedly, ten times or more. The chain links TRBV10-3 to TRBJ2-6; D gene ambiguous. The CDR3 is made up of 13 amino acids. Germline loops: CDR1 ENHRY, CDR2 SYGVKD. The germline V and J ends were trimmed by 7 bases and 0 bases, with 4 bases remaining between them. In DNA, the CDR3 is TGTGCCATCACGGACTCTGGGGCCAACGTCCTGACTTTC. This codes for CAITDSGANVLTF.

The V call is TRBV29-1, the J call TRBJ2-1; 10 bases agree with TRBD2. The germline CDR1 and CDR2 sequences are SQVTM and ANQGSEA. V lost 2 bases to trimming and J lost 7 bases; unmatched junction nucleotides: 14. The CDR3 length is 17 residues. For the CDR3, the DNA is TGCAGCGTTGAATTATTGGGGCTAGCGGGAGCGGAAAATGAGCAGTTCTTC. Protein: CSVELLGLAGAENEQFF.

This chain connects TRBV6-5 to TRBJ2-5; the D is unclear. Trimming took 0 bases from V and 4 from J, leaving 12 bases between them. Germline V gene data show CDR1 as MNHEY and CDR2 as SVGAGI. CDR3 size: 15 residues. The CDR3 DNA is TGTGCCAGCAGTTACTCTTTTCGGTTCGGAGAGACCCAGTACTTC. Its translation: CASSYSFRFGETQYF.

This clonotype was counted a few times. This chain uses TRBV9 with TRBJ2-1, with TRBD2 matching over 12 bases. This CDR3 has 16 amino acids. In germline, CDR1 is SGDLS, CDR2 YYNGEE. Trimming at V came to 0 bases and at J to 4 bases, leaving 2 bases not matched to a gene. In nucleotides, the CDR3 is TGTGCCAGCAGCGTAGGGGGACTAGCGGGTTACAATGAGCAGTTCTTC. Protein product: CASSVGGLAGYNEQFF.

This clonotype was recorded many times. The V gene is TRBV7-2, the J gene TRBJ1-2, with TRBD1 as a possible D gene (6 bases). Trimming shortened V by 1 base and J by 4 bases, and 10 bases separated the two germline ends. The length of the CDR3 is 14 residues. Per the germline V gene, CDR1 is SGHTA and CDR2 is FQGNSA. The CDR3 DNA is TGTGCCAGCAGCTTAGGGCAGGGGCGCTATGGCTACACCTTC. Protein: CASSLGQGRYGYTF.